Each of the 19 T cell receptor beta chains below was sequenced from the same sample in a study of shared clonotypes between healthy human individuals. The naive CD8 population came from CD45RO-negative cells selected for CCR7, without terminally differentiated effector memory CD45RA+ cells. Repertoires were generated with immunoSEQ multiplex PCR, while TCRdb's copy carries only in-frame clones and drops some. The repertoire consists of about 2 million clones, with about 95% occurring once and the leading ten covering under 1.5%. The sequenced material came from naive CD8+ T cells sorted from blood. All receptors come from a man between 18 and 35 years old in good health.

In its sample, this clone was seen once. This chain connects TRBV7-2 to TRBJ2-7; D is unresolved. The V end lost 1 base, the J end lost 4 bases, and 11 bases lay between the germline ends. Germline CDR1 SGHTA, CDR2 FQGNSA. This CDR3 spans 14 amino acids. CDR3 DNA: TGTGCCAGCAGCTTAGTGGTCTCCGGATACGAGCAGTACTTC. Residues: CASSLVVSGYEQYF.

With respect to this clone: One junction end disagrees with the germline gene, perhaps due to a read error. The rearrangement joins TRBV5-4 to TRBJ1-2, with 7 bases fitting TRBD1. Germline V gives CDR1 SGHNT, CDR2 YYREEE (reference sequence). The CDR3 contains 12 residues. The CDR3 nucleotides read TGTGCCAGCTTCCCTTGGGGGGGACAGTCCATCTTC. Amino acid sequence: CASFPWGGQSIF.

The V and J genes are TRBV30 and TRBJ2-3; 8 bases match TRBD2. The germline CDR1 and CDR2 sequences are GTSNPN and SVGIG (reference sequence). CDR3 length: 16 amino acids. V trimming: 3 bases; J trimming: 3 bases; junction bases outside the gene matches: 11. CDR3 in DNA: TGTGCCTGGAGCCCCCCCTCCAGCGGGAGTACAGATACGCAGTATTTT. Amino acid sequence: CAWSPPSSGSTDTQYF. Drawing the rest from reference TRBV30 and TRBJ2-3, the complete variable domain is SQTIHQWPATLVQPVGSPLSLECTVEGTSNPNLYWYRQAAGRGLQLLFYSVGIGQISSEVPQNLSASRPQDRQFILSSKKLLLSDSGFYLCAWSPPSSGSTDTQYFGPGTRLTVL.

Concerning this clone: Other DNA sequences in the same sample also yield this CDR3. The gene calls are TRBV5-6 and TRBJ2-7, with D tentatively TRBD1 (6 bases). Trimming removed 5 bases from V and 1 base from J, with 10 bases in between. The CDR3 loop spans 13 amino acids. Germline V gene lookup returns CDR1 SGHDT and CDR2 YYEEEE. CDR3 in amino acids: CASSATGSYEQYF. CDR3 sequence (DNA): TGTGCCAGCAGTGCTACAGGGTCCTACGAGCAGTACTTC.

This CDR3 is CASSPIPREEQYF. The CDR3 DNA sequence: TGTGCCAGCAGTCCGATTCCCCGGGAAGAGCAGTACTTC. The rearrangement joins TRBV7-2 to TRBJ2-7; D is possibly TRBD2 (5 bases). The V end was cut by 6 bases, the J end by 7 bases, with 16 bases between. In germline, CDR1 is SGHTA, CDR2 FQGNSA. The CDR3 has 13 residues.

This chain links TRBV5-4 with TRBJ2-3; possible D gene TRBD1, 5 bases. Germline V lookup: CDR1 SGHNT, CDR2 YYREEE (reference sequence). This CDR3 region has 15 residues. V was cut by 0 bases and J by 0 bases, with 8 bases left in between. The CDR3 here is CASSLVPGSTDTQYF. For the CDR3, the DNA is TGTGCCAGCAGCTTGGTTCCAGGGAGCACAGATACGCAGTATTTT.

The J gene is TRBJ1-2, the V gene TRBV27; unclear D gene. Germline CDR1 is MNHEY and CDR2 is SMNVEV (reference sequence). Between the trimmed V and J ends, which lost 8 bases and 4 bases, there was a span of 17 bases. The CDR3 is 14 residues long. As DNA, the CDR3 is TGTGCCAGCGGGAATCGGGGAATAGGCTATGGCTACACCTTC. Amino acids: CASGNRGIGYGYTF.

The rearrangement joins TRBV29-1 to TRBJ1-4; the match to TRBD1 covers 7 bases. Germline V gene lookup returns CDR1 SQVTM and CDR2 ANQGSEA. V lost 6 bases, J lost 4 bases, and 5 bases stayed unmatched. CDR3 size: 13 residues. CDR3 DNA: TGCAGCGTCGCGGGACAGCTTAATGAAAAACTGTTTTTT. Translated, it gives CSVAGQLNEKLFF.

J is TRBJ2-7 and V is TRBV7-9, with 8 bases that match TRBD1. V shed 5 bases and J 3 bases; nucleotides not matched to a gene: 9. Germline CDR1 and CDR2: SEHNR and FQNEAQ (reference sequence). The CDR3 is made up of 15 amino acids. The CDR3 DNA sequence: TGTGCCAGCAGCCACCCGACAGGGGAGTACTACGAGCAGTACTTC. Encoded protein: CASSHPTGEYYEQYF.

This clone was observed a few times. The chain employs TRBV4-1 and TRBJ1-1; possibly TRBD1 for D (5 bases). The V and J ends lost 4 bases and 0 bases respectively, with 21 bases between them. This CDR3 comprises 18 residues. Germline lookup yields CDR1 MGHRA and CDR2 YSYEKL. CDR3 in amino acids: CASSPLGLGWSMNTEAFF. The DNA of the CDR3 is TGCGCCAGCAGCCCCTTGGGGCTCGGCTGGTCCATGAACACTGAAGCTTTCTTT.

J is TRBJ2-2 and V is TRBV7-8, with 13 positions matching TRBD2. The ends lost 5 bases at V and 0 bases at J; junction bases unmatched: 9. Looked up from germline, CDR1 is SGHVS and CDR2 is FQNEAQ. The CDR3 sequence is 19 residues long. CDR3 in amino acids: CASSPGLAGTSSNTGELFF. CDR3 nucleotide sequence: TGTGCCAGCAGCCCGGGACTAGCGGGAACCTCCTCGAACACCGGGGAGCTGTTTTTT.

On this clone: Within the sample, other DNA sequences also encode this same CDR3. The V call is TRBV7-9, the J call TRBJ2-1, with D unclear. V was pared by 5 bases and J by 0 bases, with 5 bases between. Germline CDR1 is SEHNR and CDR2 is FQNEAQ (reference sequence). CDR3 length: 13 amino acids. The CDR3, as DNA: TGTGCCAGCAGCGCCCCCTCCTACAATGAGCAGTTCTTC. Translation gives CASSAPSYNEQFF.

The CDR3 DNA sequence: TGTGCCAGCAGCTCGCGGGCGCGCTCCTACGAGCAGTACTTC. Translation gives CASSSRARSYEQYF. The chain joins TRBV11-2 to TRBJ2-7; maybe TRBD2 (5 bases). V was clipped by 4 bases and J by 0 bases, with 10 bases between them. The length of the CDR3 is 14 residues. The V gene's germline CDR1 is SGHAT and CDR2 FQNNGV.

The chain links TRBV10-1 to TRBJ2-1, with no clear D. V was cut by 6 bases and J by 10 bases, with 10 bases left in between. This CDR3 is 11 amino acids long. Germline V gene sequence: CDR1 WNHNN, CDR2 SYGVQD (reference sequence). This chain's CDR3 is CASSLGTEQFF. The CDR3 DNA sequence: TGCGCCAGCAGCCTCGGAACGGAGCAGTTCTTC.

The V gene is TRBV9, the J gene TRBJ2-3; 8 nucleotides align to TRBD2. From germline, CDR1 is SGDLS and CDR2 YYNGEE. Trimming removed 0 bases from V and 5 bases from J; junction bases left unmatched: 5. This CDR3 is 15 amino acids long. CDR3 amino acids: CASSVVTGGIDTQYF. CDR3 nucleotides: TGTGCCAGCAGCGTAGTCACGGGGGGGATAGATACGCAGTATTTT.

The V call is TRBV27, the J call TRBJ2-5; 8 nucleotides match TRBD2. CDR1 and CDR2 (germline): MNHEY, SMNVEV (reference sequence). The length of the CDR3 is 14 residues. The ends lost 10 bases at V and 3 bases at J; junction bases unmatched: 10. For the CDR3, the DNA is TGTGCCACCTCGCCTCTGGGACTAGAAGAGACCCAGTACTTC. This gives the protein CATSPLGLEETQYF.

J is TRBJ2-1 and V is TRBV11-2; perhaps TRBD2 as D (6 bases). The V gene lost 2 bases and the J gene lost 2 bases, with 16 bases spanning the gap. Germline V gene sequence: CDR1 SGHAT, CDR2 FQNNGV. This CDR3 contains 17 residues. The CDR3 spells CASSLSVRAGTYNEQFF. Written as DNA, the CDR3 is TGTGCCAGCAGCTTAAGTGTCCGAGCGGGTACCTACAATGAGCAGTTCTTC.

The genes are TRBV6-1 and TRBJ1-2; maybe TRBD1 (5 bases). The V and J ends lost 8 bases and 8 bases respectively, with 9 bases between them. Germline lookup yields CDR1 MNHNS and CDR2 SASEGT. This CDR3 comprises 10 residues. This CDR3 reads CASLRGGYTF. The DNA of the CDR3 is TGTGCCAGCCTCCGGGGGGGCTACACCTTC.

The chain recombines TRBV7-8 with TRBJ2-3; D is ambiguous. CDR1 and CDR2 (germline): SGHVS, FQNEAQ. The CDR3 length is 15 residues. The V gene lost 1 base and the J gene lost 1 base, with 9 bases spanning the gap. CDR3 sequence reads: CASSLVAEGTDTQYF. CDR3 DNA: TGTGCCAGCAGCTTAGTAGCTGAGGGCACAGATACGCAGTATTTT.